Sequencing of this T cell receptor (beta chain) was carried out in a study of OX40 agonist ivuxolimab in advanced cancers. The CDR3 length is 15 residues. Germline values: CDR1 SGDLS, CDR2 YYNGEE. The V end lost 0 bases, the J end lost 4 bases, and 10 bases lay between the germline ends. The method was immunoSEQ multiplex PCR; TCRdb's version includes in-frame clones alone and lacks a portion of them. The sample consists of around 74,000 clones, about 85% of them appearing once. This receptor was identified in an adult with an advanced solid tumor such as melanoma, head and neck, liver or kidney cancer. The chain links TRBV9 to TRBJ2-2; the D gene is possibly TRBD2 (6 bases). The sequences come from CD4+ or CD8+ T cells sorted from blood, collected in a trial of the OX40 agonist ivuxolimab. The CDR3 nucleotides are TGTGCCAGCAGCGTAGGCCAGGGAGGCACCGGGGAGCTGTTTTTT. Translating gives CASSVGQGGTGELFF.